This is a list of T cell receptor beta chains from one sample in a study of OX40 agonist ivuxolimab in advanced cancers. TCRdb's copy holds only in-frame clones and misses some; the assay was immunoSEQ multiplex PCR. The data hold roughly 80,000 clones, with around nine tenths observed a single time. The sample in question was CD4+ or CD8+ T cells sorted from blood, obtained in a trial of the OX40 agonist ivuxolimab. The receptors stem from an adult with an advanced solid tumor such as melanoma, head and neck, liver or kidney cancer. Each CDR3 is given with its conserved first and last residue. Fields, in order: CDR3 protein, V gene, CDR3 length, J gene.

cdr3_aa: CASSYEVKGALEKLFF
v_call: TRBV6-7
cdr3_length: 16
j_call: TRBJ1-4

cdr3_aa: CASSRSGSGETQYF
v_call: TRBV7-3
cdr3_length: 14
j_call: TRBJ2-5

cdr3_aa: CASSLGVWNTEAFF
v_call: TRBV5-1
cdr3_length: 14
j_call: TRBJ1-1

cdr3_aa: CASGPYTQYF
v_call: TRBV28
cdr3_length: 10
j_call: TRBJ2-3

cdr3_aa: CASSGTGNTGELFF
v_call: TRBV19
cdr3_length: 14
j_call: TRBJ2-2

cdr3_aa: CASSPLSGNTIYF
v_call: TRBV28
cdr3_length: 13
j_call: TRBJ1-3

cdr3_aa: CASSPHGGVREQYF
v_call: TRBV25-1
cdr3_length: 14
j_call: TRBJ2-7

cdr3_aa: CASSLEGGSGMETQYF
v_call: TRBV5-5
cdr3_length: 16
j_call: TRBJ2-5

cdr3_aa: CASSLDSRYGYTF
v_call: TRBV19
cdr3_length: 13
j_call: TRBJ1-2

cdr3_aa: CASSFSGSSYYEQYF
v_call: TRBV5-6
cdr3_length: 15
j_call: TRBJ2-7

cdr3_aa: CASGPGQMTNEKLFF
v_call: TRBV7-9
cdr3_length: 15
j_call: TRBJ1-4

cdr3_aa: CASSPTGGILTGNQPQHF
v_call: TRBV18
cdr3_length: 18
j_call: TRBJ1-5

cdr3_aa: CASSQDRVSYEQYF
v_call: TRBV4-3
cdr3_length: 14
j_call: TRBJ2-7

cdr3_aa: CASSLGLVIASNEQFF
v_call: TRBV5-1
cdr3_length: 16
j_call: TRBJ2-1

cdr3_aa: CASSQDRKAYEQYF
v_call: TRBV27
cdr3_length: 14
j_call: TRBJ2-7

cdr3_aa: CASSIGQFNEQFF
v_call: TRBV5-1
cdr3_length: 13
j_call: TRBJ2-1

cdr3_aa: CASSQERQGNQQYF
v_call: TRBV4-3
cdr3_length: 14
j_call: TRBJ2-7

cdr3_aa: CASSEYHEQYF
v_call: TRBV2
cdr3_length: 11
j_call: TRBJ2-7

cdr3_aa: CSVEVEGRYGYTF
v_call: TRBV29-1
cdr3_length: 13
j_call: TRBJ1-2

cdr3_aa: CASSFAGDSYEQYF
v_call: TRBV5-1
cdr3_length: 14
j_call: TRBJ2-7

cdr3_aa: CASSLEGTSGSDEQFF
v_call: TRBV7-9
cdr3_length: 16
j_call: TRBJ2-1

cdr3_aa: CASSPKGSGLGTYEQYF
v_call: TRBV18
cdr3_length: 17
j_call: TRBJ2-7

cdr3_aa: CASSRTGLFSPLHF
v_call: TRBV2
cdr3_length: 14
j_call: TRBJ1-6

cdr3_aa: CASSSGSLGNEKLFF
v_call: TRBV5-1
cdr3_length: 15
j_call: TRBJ1-4

cdr3_aa: CASSELGGRGTEAFF
v_call: TRBV6-1
cdr3_length: 15
j_call: TRBJ1-1

cdr3_aa: CASSRGQFEIMTQYF
v_call: TRBV7-7
cdr3_length: 15
j_call: TRBJ2-5

cdr3_aa: CASSNRDRGLQPQHF
v_call: TRBV19
cdr3_length: 15
j_call: TRBJ1-5

cdr3_aa: CASSSTVLAGVSDTQYF
v_call: TRBV7-2
cdr3_length: 17
j_call: TRBJ2-3

cdr3_aa: CASSYSGKETQYF
v_call: TRBV6-5
cdr3_length: 13
j_call: TRBJ2-5